This TCR beta chain was captured in a study of shared clonotypes between healthy human individuals. Study as a whole: Used for every donor were three CD4 naive, three CD4 memory, two CD8 naive and one CD8 memory plate. General observations from the study: Represented diversity (both genetic and exposure-history) was limited by the small number of donors. Only blood was sampled; tissue repertoires likely differ.

Some clones are missing from TCRdb's copy, which holds only in-frame ones; the method was immunoSEQ multiplex PCR. The sample holds about a million clones; about three quarters are singletons and the top ten take approximately 1.5%. In this sample, this clone turned up a few times. Its cognate antigen is unknown. Unmatched junction bases numbered 8, after V lost 9 bases and J lost 3 bases. The CDR3 extends over 15 amino acids. Germline assignment: CDR1 LNHDA and CDR2 SQIVND (reference sequence). The sequence was obtained from a man aged 18 to 35 in good health. The chain has TRBV19 and TRBJ2-3, with 11 bases matching TRBD1. The sequenced sample was memory CD4+ T cells sorted from blood. The subset was: CD45RA-negative fraction. The CDR3 sequence: CASRDRGIGTDTQYF. As DNA, the CDR3 is TGTGCCAGCCGGGACAGGGGGATTGGGACAGATACGCAGTATTTT.